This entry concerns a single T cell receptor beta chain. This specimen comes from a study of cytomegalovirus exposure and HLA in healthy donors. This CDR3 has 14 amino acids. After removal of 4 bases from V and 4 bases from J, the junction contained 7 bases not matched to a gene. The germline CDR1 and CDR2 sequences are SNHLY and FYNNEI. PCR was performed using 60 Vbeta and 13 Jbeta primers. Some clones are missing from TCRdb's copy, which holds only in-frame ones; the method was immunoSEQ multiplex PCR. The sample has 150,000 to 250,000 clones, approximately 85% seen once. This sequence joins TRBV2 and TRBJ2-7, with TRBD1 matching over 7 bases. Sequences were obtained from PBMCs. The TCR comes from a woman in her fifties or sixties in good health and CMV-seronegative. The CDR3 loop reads CASSVETGSYEQYF. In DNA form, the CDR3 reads TGTGCCAGCAGTGTGGAGACAGGGAGTTACGAGCAGTACTTC.